Here is one TCR beta chain with its context. The target antigen is unknown. Joint extraction of RNA and DNA used 20-30 mg of bulk tissue that was unsorted. The authors made TCR beta cDNA from approximately 500 ng total RNA with a constant-region primer. The TCR beta library was amplified through three nested multiplex PCR rounds in a modified ARM-PCR procedure. The first two PCR rounds used TRBV1-TRBV30 primers with a Cbeta primer, around 10 cycles each. TCRdb passed the multiplex PCR reads through MiXCR, listing each CDR3 protein once. The repertoire holds 100,000 to 150,000 distinct CDR3 sequences, with 50% to 70% as singletons. This sample is part of a study of tumor-infiltrating lymphocytes in primary liver carcinoma. For the study at large: The cohort included men and women aged 30 to 69 years. Stage T1-T3 N0M0 tumors spanned about 4 to 11 cm.

Overall study findings and caveats: Appearing in all five tumor regions was true of only about 7-25% of top clones.

The CDR3 loop spans 16 amino acids. The germline V gene has CDR1 GTSNPN and CDR2 SVGIG (reference sequence). V dropped 3 bases and J dropped 7 bases, with 24 bases sitting between them. The chain employs TRBV30 and TRBJ2-5; either TRBD1 or TRBD2 may supply D (5 bases each). The clonotype originates from a woman aged 55-75 years with primary liver carcinoma and hepatitis B virus infection. Sequencing was done on a sample of liver tumor tissue from sampling region 1. Subset of the sample: tumor region T1, superior pole. The CDR3 loop reads CAWRESRDPRGGTQYF. In DNA form, the CDR3 reads TGTGCCTGGAGGGAAAGCAGGGACCCCCGCGGTGGGACCCAGTACTTC.